Reported below is one T cell receptor (beta chain). Generated by immunoSEQ multiplex PCR, the TCRdb table keeps only in-frame clones and is missing some. The sample includes around 69,000 clones, 80% to 90% of them seen just once. This sample is part of a study of OX40 agonist ivuxolimab in advanced cancers. Germline CDR1 is SGHRS and CDR2 is YFSETQ. This CDR3 region has 14 residues. The J segment lost 8 bases and the V segment lost 3 bases, leaving 3 bases of the junction unmatched. The sample here was CD4+ or CD8+ T cells sorted from blood, taken in a trial of the OX40 agonist ivuxolimab. V is TRBV5-1 and J is TRBJ1-4, with TRBD1 identical over 11 bases. The sequence was obtained from an adult with an advanced solid tumor such as melanoma, head and neck, liver or kidney cancer. The CDR3 region has the DNA TGCGCCAGCAGCTGGGACAGGGGGAACGAAAAACTGTTTTTT. It is translated as CASSWDRGNEKLFF.